Listed below are T cell receptor beta chains from one sample, sequenced in a study of T cell changes during pregnancy in multiple sclerosis. Sequencing was performed with immunoSEQ multiplex PCR; in TCRdb, only in-frame clones are kept and a portion is missing. The table records some 60,000 clones, 92% of them present only once. This specimen consisted of peripheral blood, obtained in the second trimester of pregnancy. These TCRs come from a female donor in good health, enrolled as a control in a pregnancy study. CDR3s include the opening cysteine and the closing phenylalanine or tryptophan. A D gene is named only where the DNA matches it firmly. Clone size is not always given. Where it is, it says once, few, many or a class for expanded clones.

V	D	size	J	CDR3	DNA
TRBV11-2	.	once	TRBJ2-5	CASSLGAGTAETQYF	TGTGCCAGCAGCTTAGGGGCAGGGACTGCAGAGACCCAGTACTTC
TRBV11-1	.	.	TRBJ2-3	CASSFADTMLTDTQYF	TGTGCCAGCAGCTTTGCGGACACAATGCTCACAGATACGCAGTATTTT
TRBV5-5	TRBD1	once	TRBJ2-7	CASSKGGTGQFWEQYF	TGTGCCAGCAGCAAAGGAGGGACAGGGCAGTTTTGGGAGCAGTACTTC
TRBV5-5	.	.	TRBJ1-1	CASSTDSWGTEAFF	TGTGCCAGCAGCACGGACAGCTGGGGAACTGAAGCTTTCTTT
TRBV18	TRBD1	once	TRBJ1-1	CASSPPRTGSMNTEAFF	TGTGCCAGCTCACCACCGAGGACAGGGAGCATGAACACTGAAGCTTTCTTT
TRBV7-9	TRBD1	.	TRBJ1-2	CASSSDRGHGYTF	TGTGCCAGCAGCTCCGACAGGGGGCATGGCTACACCTTC
TRBV13	TRBD2	.	TRBJ2-1	CASRSTMGTSGTYNEQFF	TGTGCCAGCAGGTCCACCATGGGAACTAGCGGGACCTACAATGAGCAGTTCTTC
TRBV30	.	.	TRBJ1-1	CAWSIGGSDTEAFF	TGTGCCTGGAGTATCGGGGGTTCCGACACTGAAGCTTTCTTT
TRBV7-9	.	.	TRBJ2-7	CASSLGGPDEQYF	TGTGCCAGCAGCTTAGGGGGGCCTGACGAGCAGTACTTC
TRBV7-2	.	.	TRBJ2-7	CASSLASLTGSYEQYF	TGTGCCAGCAGCTTAGCCTCGTTGACAGGATCCTACGAGCAGTACTTC
TRBV9	TRBD1	once	TRBJ2-7	CASSAGDRGTYEQYF	TGTGCCAGCAGCGCGGGGGACAGGGGGACCTACGAGCAGTACTTC
TRBV2	TRBD1	.	TRBJ2-3	CASSGQGVDTQYF	TGTGCCAGCAGCGGGCAGGGGGTAGATACGCAGTATTTT
TRBV13	TRBD2	.	TRBJ2-3	CASSQASGALTDTQYF	TGTGCCAGCAGCCAAGCTAGCGGGGCCCTTACAGATACGCAGTATTTT